This T cell receptor beta chain stems from a study of blood T cell repertoires in COVID-19. The protocol was immunoSEQ multiplex PCR, while the TCRdb copy is restricted to in-frame clones and leaves out a portion. The sample lists some 200,000 clones, 85% occurring once. This clone was counted a single time. CDR3 length: 15 amino acids. Trimming cost V 6 bases and J 7 bases, with 22 bases left between them. The germline V gene encodes CDR1 KGHSH and CDR2 LQKENI. This receptor was obtained from a man in his forties or fifties who had recovered from COVID-19. Specimen: peripheral blood. This sequence joins TRBV18 and TRBJ2-7; tentative D call: TRBD2 (6 bases). The CDR3 loop is CASSLPAGIGGEQYF. The CDR3 DNA is TGTGCCAGCTCGCTCCCGGCGGGAATTGGGGGAGAGCAGTACTTC.